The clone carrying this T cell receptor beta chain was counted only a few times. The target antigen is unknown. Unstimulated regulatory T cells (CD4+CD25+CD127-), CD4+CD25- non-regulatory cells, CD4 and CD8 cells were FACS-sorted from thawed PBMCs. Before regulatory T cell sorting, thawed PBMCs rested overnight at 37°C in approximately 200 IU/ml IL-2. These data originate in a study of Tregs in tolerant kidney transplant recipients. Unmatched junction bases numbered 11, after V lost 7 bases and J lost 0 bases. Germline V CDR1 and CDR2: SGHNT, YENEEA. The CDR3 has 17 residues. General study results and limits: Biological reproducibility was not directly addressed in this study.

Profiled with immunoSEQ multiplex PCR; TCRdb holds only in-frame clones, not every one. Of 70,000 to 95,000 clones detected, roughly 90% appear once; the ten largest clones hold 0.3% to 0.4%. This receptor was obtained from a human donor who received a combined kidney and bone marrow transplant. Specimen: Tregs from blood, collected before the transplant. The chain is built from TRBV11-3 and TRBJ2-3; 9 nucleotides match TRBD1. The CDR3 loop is CASNEGQGGGSTDTQYF. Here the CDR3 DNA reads TGTGCCAGCAACGAGGGACAGGGAGGAGGAAGCACAGATACGCAGTATTTT.